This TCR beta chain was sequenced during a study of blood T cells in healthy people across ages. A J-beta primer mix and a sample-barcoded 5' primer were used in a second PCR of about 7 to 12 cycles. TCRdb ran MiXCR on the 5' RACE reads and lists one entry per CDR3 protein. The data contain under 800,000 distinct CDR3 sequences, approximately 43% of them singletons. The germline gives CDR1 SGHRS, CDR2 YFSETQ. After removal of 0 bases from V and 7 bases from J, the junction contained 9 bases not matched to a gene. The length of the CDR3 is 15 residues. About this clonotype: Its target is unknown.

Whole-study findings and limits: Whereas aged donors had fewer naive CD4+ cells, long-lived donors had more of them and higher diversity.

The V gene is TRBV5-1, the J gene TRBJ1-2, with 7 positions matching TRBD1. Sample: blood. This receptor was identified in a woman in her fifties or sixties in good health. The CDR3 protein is CASSLDGTVLGGYTF. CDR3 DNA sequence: TGCGCCAGCAGCTTGGACGGGACAGTCCTCGGTGGCTACACCTTC.